Each of the 6 T cell receptor beta chains below was sequenced from the same sample in a study of blood T cells in healthy people across ages. Through a sample-barcoded 5' primer and a J-beta primer mix, a second PCR was run for roughly 6 to 12 cycles. MiXCR, run by TCRdb on the 5' RACE reads, gives a single entry per CDR3 protein. The sample contains approximately 810,000 distinct CDR3 sequences, 25% to 35% of which appear only once. Sequences were obtained from blood. Receptors originate from an elderly woman in good health.

This clonotype came up many times. The V call is TRBV6-5, the J call TRBJ2-3, with TRBD2 matching over 8 bases. Unmatched junction bases numbered 5, after V lost 4 bases and J lost 2 bases. The length of the CDR3 is 15 residues. In germline, CDR1 is MNHEY, CDR2 SVGAGI. The CDR3 nucleotides read TGTGCCAGCAGTTTCACGCGGGGGGACACAGATACGCAGTATTTT. This translates into CASSFTRGDTDTQYF.

This clonotype was found a few times. The CDR3 loop is CSARPRTGGNYGYTF. CDR3 coding DNA: TGCAGTGCTAGACCAAGGACAGGGGGCAACTATGGCTACACCTTC. V gene TRBV20-1 combines with J gene TRBJ1-2, with 11 bases lining up with TRBD1. V shed 2 bases, J shed 2 bases, and the junction held 4 bases outside the gene matches. Germline CDR1 DFQATT, CDR2 SNEGSKA (reference sequence). The CDR3 loop spans 15 amino acids.

This clonotype was recorded many times. The chain carries TRBV5-1 and TRBJ1-2, with D possibly being TRBD1 (6 bases). Deletions cut 4 bases from V and 6 bases from J, with 19 bases between. The germline CDR1 and CDR2 sequences are SGHRS and YFSETQ. This CDR3 has 15 amino acids. The CDR3: CASSEYSQGLNGYTF. The CDR3 DNA sequence: TGCGCCAGCAGCGAATACTCACAGGGCTTGAATGGCTACACCTTC.

This clonotype occurred many times. This chain connects TRBV5-1 to TRBJ1-5; 7 nucleotides align to TRBD1. The CDR3 length is 14 residues. The ends lost 4 bases at V and 2 bases at J; junction bases unmatched: 3. In germline, CDR1 is SGHRS, CDR2 YFSETQ. The DNA of the CDR3 is TGCGCCAGCAGCATAACAGGGGGCAATCAGCCCCAGCATTTT. This encodes CASSITGGNQPQHF.

The rearrangement uses TRBV6-2 or TRBV6-3 and TRBJ2-2, with D maybe TRBD1 (5 bases). The V end was cut by 1 base, the J end by 2 bases, with 11 bases between. The CDR3 runs 16 residues. The germline gives CDR1 MNHEY, CDR2 SVGEGT. For the CDR3, the DNA is TGTGCCAGCAGTTACTGGGGCAGTTCTAACACCGGGGAGCTGTTTTTT. Its translation is CASSYWGSSNTGELFF.

V usage is TRBV6-6 and J usage is TRBJ1-2; 8 bases align to TRBD1. Germline V CDR1 and CDR2: MNHNY, SVGAGI (reference sequence). The CDR3 runs to 12 residues. This CDR3 reads CTIKGTGIDYTF. The CDR3 DNA reads as TGTACCATCAAGGGGACAGGTATTGACTACACCTTC.